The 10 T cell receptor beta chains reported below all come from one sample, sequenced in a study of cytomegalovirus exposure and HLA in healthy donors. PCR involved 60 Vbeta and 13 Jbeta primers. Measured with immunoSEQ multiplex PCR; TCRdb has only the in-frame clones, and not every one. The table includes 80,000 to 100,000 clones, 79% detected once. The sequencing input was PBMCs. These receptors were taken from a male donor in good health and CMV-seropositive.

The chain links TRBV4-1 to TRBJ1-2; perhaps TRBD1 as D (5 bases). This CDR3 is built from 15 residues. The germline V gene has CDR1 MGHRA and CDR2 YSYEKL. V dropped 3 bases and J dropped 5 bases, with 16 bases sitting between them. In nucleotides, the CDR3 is TGCGCCAGCAGCCAGGGTCGAGGGGCGGGGTATGGCTACACCTTC. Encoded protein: CASSQGRGAGYGYTF.

The CDR3 coding sequence is TGTGCCAGCAGCGTCGCGGACGCGGGACTCTATGGCTACACCTTC. Residues: CASSVADAGLYGYTF. V usage is TRBV9 and J usage is TRBJ1-2; D might be TRBD1 (5 bases). The CDR3 loop spans 15 amino acids. Per germline, CDR1 SGDLS and CDR2 YYNGEE. V was shortened by 2 bases and J by 4 bases, with 15 bases between the two germline ends.

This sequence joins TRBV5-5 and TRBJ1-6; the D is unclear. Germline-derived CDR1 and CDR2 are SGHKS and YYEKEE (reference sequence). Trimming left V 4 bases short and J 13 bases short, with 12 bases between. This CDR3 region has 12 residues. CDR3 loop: CASSPSEGPLHF. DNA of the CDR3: TGTGCCAGCAGCCCTTCGGAGGGCCCCCTCCACTTT. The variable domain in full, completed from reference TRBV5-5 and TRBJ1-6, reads DAGVTQSPTHLIKTRGQQVTLRCSPISGHKSVSWYQQVLGQGPQFIFQYYEKEERGRGNFPDRFSARQFPNYSSELNVNALLLGDSALYLCASSPSEGPLHFGNGTRLTVT.

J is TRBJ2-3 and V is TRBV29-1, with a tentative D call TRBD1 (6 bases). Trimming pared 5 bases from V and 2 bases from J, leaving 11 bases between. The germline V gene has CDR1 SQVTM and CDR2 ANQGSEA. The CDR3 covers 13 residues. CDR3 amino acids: CSVRGQHTDTQYF. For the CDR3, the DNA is TGCAGCGTTCGAGGACAGCACACAGATACGCAGTATTTT.

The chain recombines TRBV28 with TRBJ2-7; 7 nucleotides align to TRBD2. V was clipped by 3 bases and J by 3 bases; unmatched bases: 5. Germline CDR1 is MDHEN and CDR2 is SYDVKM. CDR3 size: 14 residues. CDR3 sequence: CASSFGLADYEQYF. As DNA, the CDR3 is TGTGCCAGCAGTTTTGGTCTAGCGGACTACGAGCAGTACTTC.

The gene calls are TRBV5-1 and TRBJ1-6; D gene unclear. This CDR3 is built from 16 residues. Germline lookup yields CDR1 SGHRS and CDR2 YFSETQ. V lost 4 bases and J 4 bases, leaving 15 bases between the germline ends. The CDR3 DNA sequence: TGCGCCAGCAGCCCGGGTCGGGGATTTTATAATTCACCCCTCCACTTT. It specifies CASSPGRGFYNSPLHF.

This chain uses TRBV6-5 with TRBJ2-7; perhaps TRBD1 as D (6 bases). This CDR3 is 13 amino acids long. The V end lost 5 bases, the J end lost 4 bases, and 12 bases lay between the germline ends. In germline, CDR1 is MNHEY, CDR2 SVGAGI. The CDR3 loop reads CASSRLQGYEQYF. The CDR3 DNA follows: TGTGCCAGCAGTAGGCTGCAGGGGTACGAGCAGTACTTC.

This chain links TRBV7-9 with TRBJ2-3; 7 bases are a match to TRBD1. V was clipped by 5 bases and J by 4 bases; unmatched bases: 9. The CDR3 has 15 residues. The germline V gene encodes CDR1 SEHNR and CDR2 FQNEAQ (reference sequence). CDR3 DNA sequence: TGTGCCAGCAGCCTCAGGGGGAATGGTCCAGATACGCAGTATTTT. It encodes CASSLRGNGPDTQYF.

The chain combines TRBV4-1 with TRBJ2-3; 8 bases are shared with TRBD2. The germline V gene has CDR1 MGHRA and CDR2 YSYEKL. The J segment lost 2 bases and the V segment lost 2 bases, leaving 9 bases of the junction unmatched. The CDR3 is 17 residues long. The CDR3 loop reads CASSQRWAGGPTDTQYF. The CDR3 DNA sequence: TGCGCCAGCAGCCAACGGTGGGCGGGGGGACCCACAGATACGCAGTATTTT.

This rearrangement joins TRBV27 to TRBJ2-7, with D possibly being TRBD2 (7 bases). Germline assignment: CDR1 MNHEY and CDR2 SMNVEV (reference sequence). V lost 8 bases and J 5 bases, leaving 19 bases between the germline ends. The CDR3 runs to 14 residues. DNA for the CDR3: TGTGCCAGCTCGCCGCCGGCGGGGGCCCACGAGCAGTACTTC. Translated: CASSPPAGAHEQYF.